This T cell receptor (beta chain) was sequenced in a study of shared clonotypes between healthy human individuals. On the study more broadly: Each donor had three CD4 naive, three CD4 memory, two CD8 naive and one CD8 memory plate. Study-wide results and caveats: It was expected that sequencing depth would affect clonotype sharing among donors. Compared with clonotypes that all four donors shared, non-shared clonotypes had lower generation probabilities.

The CDR3 totals 16 residues. The germline V gene has CDR1 SGHRS and CDR2 YFSETQ. V lost 1 base, J lost 1 base, and 4 bases stayed unmatched. In the CD4+ fraction, cells were divided into CD45RA+ naive and CD45RA-negative memory subsets. Repertoires were generated with immunoSEQ multiplex PCR, while TCRdb's copy carries only in-frame clones and drops some. The profile shows under 2.5 million clones, 92% of them singletons. Regarding this clone: The antigen is undetermined.

The gene calls are TRBV5-1 and TRBJ2-2, with 7 bases lining up with TRBD1. Material: naive CD4+ T cells from PBMCs. Regarding subset: CD45RA+ positively selected. This TCR derives from a young man in good health. Some clones in this sample may be carry-over from other donors' samples. CDR3 nucleotide sequence: TGCGCCAGCAGCTTGTTATGGACAGGGAACACCGGGGAGCTGTTTTTT. Its protein is CASSLLWTGNTGELFF.